Listed below are T cell receptor beta chains from one sample, sequenced in a study of T cell repertoires in cytomegalovirus infection. Each CDR3 protein gets one entry after TCRdb re-called the reads with MiXCR. The data show roughly 180,000 distinct CDR3 sequences, roughly 27% seen once. Sample: PBMCs. These receptors all come from a human donor in good health (CMV status not recorded). Some clones in this sample may be carry-over from other donors' samples. The CDR3 runs from the conserved cysteine through the conserved F or W. Each record gives: D gene, clone size, V gene, J gene, CDR3 DNA, CDR3 protein. The D gene is left open where the match is weak. Where a row states a size, it is once, few, many or the class of an expanded clone; other rows omit it.

>TRBD1|-|TRBV2|TRBJ2-1
TGTGCCAGCAGTGTGAGACAGGGCAACTACAATGAGCAGTTCTTC
CASSVRQGNYNEQFF
>TRBD1|-|TRBV5-8|TRBJ1-2
TGTGCCAGCAGCTTTCGTAATAACAGGGGCGGCTATGGCTACACCTTC
CASSFRNNRGGYGYTF
>TRBD2|few|TRBV29-1|TRBJ2-1
TGCAGCGCGACCGGACTAGCGGGGGGCCGGGCCTACAATGAGCAGTTCTTC
CSATGLAGGRAYNEQFF
>-|-|TRBV7-2|TRBJ2-5
TGTGCCAGCAGCGGGGGGGGCGGGACGGAGACCCAGTACTTC
CASSGGGGTETQYF
>-|-|TRBV10-3|TRBJ2-7
TGTGCCATCAGTGAAAGGTCGGACGTGGTACGCTTC
CAISERSDVVRF
>-|few|TRBV29-1|TRBJ1-5
TGCAGCGTTGACTCCGGGTACAATCAGCCCCAGCATTTT
CSVDSGYNQPQHF
>-|once|TRBV29-1|TRBJ2-1
TGCAGCGTTGGGGCGAGGGTTGTTAGTTGGAATGAGCAGTTCTTC
CSVGARVVSWNEQFF
>-|few|TRBV6-6|TRBJ2-7
TGTGCCAGCAGTTACTCGGAGGGGGGCGAGCAGTACTTC
CASSYSEGGEQYF
>-|-|TRBV29-1|TRBJ1-4
TGCAGCGGGGGGGCAACTAATGAAAAACTGTTTTTT
CSGGATNEKLFF
>-|-|TRBV29-1|TRBJ2-7
TGCAGCGTGCAGGGGGGTGAGGGGCGGGACTACGAGCAGTACTTC
CSVQGGEGRDYEQYF
>TRBD1|-|TRBV7-6|TRBJ2-1
TGTGCCAGCAGCTTCGTACGACAGGGCGACTCCTACAATGAGCAGTTCTTC
CASSFVRQGDSYNEQFF
>-|-|TRBV6-2/TRBV6-3|TRBJ1-4
TGTGCCAGCAGATCCCTTCGAACGGATAATGAAAAACTGTTTTTT
CASRSLRTDNEKLFF
>-|-|TRBV4-1|TRBJ1-6
TGCGCCAGCAGCCAAGAAGGGCAGGAACTTTCACCCCTCCACTTT
CASSQEGQELSPLHF
>-|-|TRBV19|TRBJ1-4
TGTGCCAGTAGGAGGGGGAGGAATAATGAAAAACTGTTTTTT
CASRRGRNNEKLFF
>-|few|TRBV11-2|TRBJ2-7
TGTGCCAGCAGCTTACGCGTAAGCTCCTACGAGCAGTACTTC
CASSLRVSSYEQYF
>-|few|TRBV29-1|TRBJ1-1
TGCAGGGTTAAGAGTGGAGTCACTGAAGCTTTCTTT
CRVKSGVTEAFF
>TRBD2|few|TRBV20-1|TRBJ2-7
TGCAGTGCTGACCGGGGGGGCGGGGGTTCGACCTACGAGCAGTACTTC
CSADRGGGGSTYEQYF
>TRBD2|few|TRBV7-6|TRBJ2-6
TGTGCCAGCAGCTTATACGGCGGGGGGGTAGATTCTGGGGCCAACGTCCTGACTTTC
CASSLYGGGVDSGANVLTF
>TRBD1|few|TRBV4-3|TRBJ1-1
TGCGCCAGCAGCCCCGGGACAGGGGACTTCATGAACACTGAAGCTTTCTTT
CASSPGTGDFMNTEAFF
>-|-|TRBV6-2/TRBV6-3|TRBJ2-5
TGTGCCAGCGCGAGCGCGCCGGAGACCCAGTACTTC
CASASAPETQYF